The next 23 T cell receptor beta chains were all read from a single sample in a study of blood T cell repertoires in COVID-19. Method: immunoSEQ multiplex PCR; TCRdb's copy keeps in-frame clones and lacks some. Of 190,000 or so clones listed, about 90% are singletons. Sequencing was done on a sample of peripheral blood. The receptors shown here come from a middle-aged man with acute or convalescent COVID-19.

This clone was seen a handful of times. The V and J genes are TRBV5-1 and TRBJ1-1; 9 bases line up with TRBD1. The CDR3 is 14 amino acids. The germline gives CDR1 SGHRS, CDR2 YFSETQ. V was pared by 2 bases and J by 4 bases, with 3 bases of the junction left unmatched. The CDR3, as DNA: TGCGCCAGCAGCTTACGGGACAGGGTCACTGAAGCTTTCTTT. This encodes CASSLRDRVTEAFF. Filled out from reference TRBV5-1 and TRBJ1-1, the complete variable domain reads KAGVTQTPRYLIKTRGQQVTLSCSPISGHRSVSWYQQTPGQGLQFLFEYFSETQRNKGNFPGRFSGRQFSNSRSEMNVSTLELGDSALYLCASSLRDRVTEAFFGQGTRLTVV.

J is TRBJ1-2 and V is TRBV30, with 8 bases that match TRBD1. The J segment lost 2 bases and the V segment lost 7 bases, leaving 9 bases of the junction unmatched. This CDR3 contains 14 residues. CDR1 and CDR2 from the germline V gene are GTSNPN and SVGIG (reference sequence). CDR3 DNA: TGTGCCTCCCCGACAGGGGCGGGCAACTATGGCTACACCTTC. The encoded protein is CASPTGAGNYGYTF.

This chain joins TRBV7-9 and TRBJ2-2; no clear D. This CDR3 spans 13 amino acids. The germline V gene has CDR1 SEHNR and CDR2 FQNEAQ (reference sequence). V was trimmed by 5 bases and J by 6 bases, leaving 10 bases between them. CDR3 residues: CASSASTSGELFF. DNA for the CDR3: TGTGCCAGCAGCGCTAGTACGTCCGGGGAGCTGTTTTTT.

V and J are TRBV4-2 and TRBJ2-5, with a weak D call TRBD1 (5 bases). From germline, CDR1 is LGHNA and CDR2 YNFKEQ. Between the trimmed V and J ends, which lost 0 bases and 1 base, there was a span of 9 bases. This CDR3 spans 15 amino acids. CDR3 DNA sequence: TGTGCCAGCAGCCAAGAAGGGGCTAGCCAAGAGACCCAGTACTTC. Translated, it gives CASSQEGASQETQYF.

The chain has TRBV2 and TRBJ2-3; tentative D call: TRBD1 (6 bases). CDR3 length: 15 residues. V lost 5 bases, J lost 2 bases, and 14 bases lay in between. Germline loops: CDR1 SNHLY, CDR2 FYNNEI. The CDR3 spells CASSSGHLITDTQYF. CDR3 nucleotide sequence: TGTGCCAGCAGTTCGGGACACCTTATCACAGATACGCAGTATTTT.

In nucleotides, the CDR3 is TGTGCCAGCAGCACCCGGGGACTAGCGGGAGGGGGTAGGGGGACCCAGTACTTC. Its translation is CASSTRGLAGGGRGTQYF. The chain combines TRBV7-2 with TRBJ2-5, with 16 nucleotides matching TRBD2. Germline trimming cut 5 bases from V and 7 bases from J; bases unmatched to any gene: 13. The CDR3 length is 18 residues. Germline lookup yields CDR1 SGHTA and CDR2 FQGNSA.

This chain joins TRBV7-8 and TRBJ1-4; D is unclear. The CDR3 is 15 residues long. CDR1 and CDR2 (germline): SGHVS, FQNEAQ. The ends were cut back, 2 bases at V and 0 bases at J, with 7 bases in the middle. The CDR3 region has the DNA TGTGCCAGCAGCTTAACACCTGCAACTAATGAAAAACTGTTTTTT. Translating gives CASSLTPATNEKLFF.

The J gene is TRBJ1-2, the V gene TRBV13; tentative D call: TRBD1 (5 bases). Trimming removed 2 bases at V and 3 bases at J, with 10 bases between. Germline CDR1 is PRHDT and CDR2 is FYEKMQ (reference sequence). The CDR3 loop spans 14 amino acids. Here the CDR3 DNA reads TGTGCCAGCAGCTTATTCCCGGGGGACTATGGCTACACCTTC. It encodes CASSLFPGDYGYTF.

As concerns this clone: Other DNA sequences in this specimen translate into the identical CDR3. The chain is built from TRBV5-1 and TRBJ2-7; TRBD1 agrees at 7 bases. This CDR3 region has 14 residues. V was pared by 4 bases and J by 5 bases, with 9 bases of the junction left unmatched. Germline values: CDR1 SGHRS, CDR2 YFSETQ. This chain's CDR3 is CASSVYRGGDEQYF. The CDR3 bases are TGCGCCAGCAGCGTATACAGGGGTGGCGACGAGCAGTACTTC.

V gene TRBV4-3 combines with J gene TRBJ1-5; no reliable D call. Germline V gene data show CDR1 as LGHNA and CDR2 as YSLEER. V was trimmed by 0 bases and J by 6 bases, leaving 6 bases between them. This CDR3 has 13 amino acids. The DNA of the CDR3 is TGCGCCAGCAGCCAAGATTACGGTCAGCCCCAGCATTTT. It translates to CASSQDYGQPQHF.

Here the CDR3 reads CASRRDRGAETQYF. CDR3 in DNA: TGCGCCAGCAGAAGGGACAGGGGGGCGGAGACCCAGTACTTC. The chain combines TRBV23-1 with TRBJ2-5; TRBD1 matches 11 bases. TRBV23-1 is identified as an open reading frame with a role that is uncertain. The V and J ends lost 6 bases and 5 bases, in that order; junction bases with no gene match: 5. CDR3 length equals 14 residues.

This clone was counted a few times. DNA of the CDR3: TGTGCCAGCAGTGACAGAAGCTCTGGAAACACCATATATTTT. This sequence encodes CASSDRSSGNTIYF. This chain uses TRBV9 with TRBJ1-3; D is possibly TRBD1 (5 bases). In germline, CDR1 is SGDLS, CDR2 YYNGEE. The CDR3 consists of 14 residues. V was trimmed by 5 bases and J by 0 bases, leaving 9 bases between them.

The chain recombines TRBV28 with TRBJ2-5; possible D gene TRBD2, 5 bases. The CDR3 has 15 amino acids. The germline V gene has CDR1 MDHEN and CDR2 SYDVKM. Trimming removed 4 bases from V and 2 bases from J, with 14 bases in between. As DNA, the CDR3 is TGTGCCAGCAGTTCATTTGGACTGCGACAAGAGACCCAGTACTTC. Its translation is CASSSFGLRQETQYF.

The chain is built from TRBV6-2 or TRBV6-3 and TRBJ2-5, with 11 bases matching TRBD2. The V segment lost 0 bases and the J segment 5 bases; nucleotides outside the gene matches: 8. This CDR3 comprises 17 residues. CDR1 is MNHEY and CDR2 is SVGEGT in the germline V gene. The CDR3: CASSYSGTSGWVETQYF. The CDR3 DNA sequence: TGTGCCAGCAGTTACTCGGGGACTAGCGGATGGGTCGAGACCCAGTACTTC.

The chain uses TRBV10-3 and TRBJ2-1; D is undetermined. Trimming pared 6 bases from V and 9 bases from J, leaving 18 bases between. Germline V CDR1 and CDR2: ENHRY, SYGVKD. The CDR3 covers 14 residues. The CDR3 DNA reads as TGTGCCATCAGATATAAGCGCGACCAAGGTGAGCAGTTCTTC. Translated: CAIRYKRDQGEQFF.

This clone was counted a single time. This chain uses TRBV7-8 with TRBJ2-3, with 8 bases lining up with TRBD2. After removal of 5 bases from V and 1 base from J, the junction contained 5 bases not matched to a gene. In germline, CDR1 is SGHVS, CDR2 FQNEAQ. The CDR3 runs 15 residues. Here the CDR3 reads CASSHSGTRTDTQYF. The CDR3 coding sequence is TGTGCCAGCAGCCATAGCGGGACCCGCACAGATACGCAGTATTTT.

The rearrangement uses TRBV28 and TRBJ1-5; 7 bases are a match to TRBD1. The J segment lost 5 bases and the V segment lost 7 bases, leaving 8 bases of the junction unmatched. This CDR3 spans 14 amino acids. Germline CDR1 MDHEN, CDR2 SYDVKM. Written as DNA, the CDR3 is TGTGCCAGCACCCTCGACAGGGAGTATCAGCCCCAGCATTTT. Translation gives CASTLDREYQPQHF.

The V gene is TRBV24-1, the J gene TRBJ2-2; unclear D gene. Trimming stripped 8 bases from V and 2 bases from J, with 8 bases between. The CDR3 is 13 residues long. CDR1 is KGHDR, CDR2 SFDVKD, per germline. Here the CDR3 DNA reads TGTGCCACCAATGACCATAACACCGGGGAGCTGTTTTTT. Protein sequence: CATNDHNTGELFF.

The CDR3 region has the DNA TGTGCCAGCCGAGATAGGACAGGGGTGACCGGGGAGCTGTTTTTT. As protein: CASRDRTGVTGELFF. This sequence joins TRBV18 and TRBJ2-2; 9 bases align to TRBD1. This CDR3 is 15 amino acids long. The V gene end was trimmed by 8 bases and the J gene end by 5 bases; junction bases not matched to a gene: 9. In germline, CDR1 is KGHSH, CDR2 LQKENI. Filled out from reference TRBV18 and TRBJ2-2, the complete variable domain reads NAGVMQNPRHLVRRRGQEARLRCSPMKGHSHVYWYRQLPEEGLKFMVYLQKENIIDESGMPKERFSAEFPKEGPSILRIQQVVRGDSAAYFCASRDRTGVTGELFFGEGSRLTVL.

This clone was counted a few times. V and J are TRBV27 and TRBJ1-5; D unclear. Germline CDR1 MNHEY, CDR2 SMNVEV (reference sequence). There are 15 residues in the CDR3. The V end lost 6 bases, the J end lost 0 bases, and 12 bases lay between the germline ends. Here the CDR3 DNA reads TGTGCCAGCAGCCGCGACTTGAATAGCAATCAGCCCCAGCATTTT. Protein: CASSRDLNSNQPQHF.

The CDR3 loop is CASSQDLRERDPYNEQFF. CDR3 nucleotides: TGTGCCAGCAGCCAAGATCTAAGGGAGCGGGACCCGTACAATGAGCAGTTCTTC. The V gene is TRBV4-2, the J gene TRBJ2-1, with 7 bases identical to TRBD2. This CDR3 is built from 18 residues. Germline V gives CDR1 LGHNA, CDR2 YNFKEQ. Unmatched junction bases numbered 12, after V lost 0 bases and J lost 4 bases.

This clone was found once. This rearrangement joins TRBV4-2 to TRBJ2-5; maybe TRBD1 (6 bases). The CDR3 totals 16 residues. V was cut by 4 bases and J by 0 bases, with 15 bases left in between. The germline gives CDR1 LGHNA, CDR2 YNFKEQ. The CDR3 here is CASSRTSRDNQETQYF. DNA for the CDR3: TGTGCCAGCAGCCGAACCTCCCGGGACAACCAAGAGACCCAGTACTTC.

This sequence joins TRBV7-2 and TRBJ2-2, with 9 bases fitting TRBD2. V lost 5 bases to trimming and J lost 7 bases; unmatched junction nucleotides: 8. CDR1 and CDR2 from the germline V gene are SGHTA and FQGNSA. The CDR3 is made up of 15 amino acids. CDR3 amino acids: CASSQIAGVSGELFF. The CDR3 region has the DNA TGTGCCAGCAGCCAAATAGCGGGAGTGAGCGGGGAGCTGTTTTTT.